The next 27 T cell receptor beta chains were all read from a single sample in a study of T cell repertoires in cytomegalovirus infection. One entry per CDR3 protein results from TCRdb running MiXCR on the reads. Altogether around 800,000 distinct CDR3 sequences are present, approximately 30% being singletons, with the ten largest covering over 10%. No antigen has been identified for these receptors. The material was cultured CD8+ T cells from PBMCs, obtained from culture after CMV antigen stimulation. The receptor set was obtained from a human donor in good health (CMV status not recorded). Some clones in this sample may be carry-over from other donors' samples.

V and J are TRBV6-4 and TRBJ2-4; D possibly corresponds to TRBD1 (5 bases). V was shortened by 5 bases and J by 1 base, with 12 bases between the two germline ends. CDR1 MRHNA and CDR2 SNTAGT come from the germline V gene. This CDR3 spans 15 amino acids. CDR3 nucleotides: TGTGCCAGCAGTCAGATACAGGAGGCCAAAAACATTCAGTACTTC. Protein sequence: CASSQIQEAKNIQYF.

V gene TRBV19 combines with J gene TRBJ2-1; no clear D. Germline assignment: CDR1 LNHDA and CDR2 SQIVND (reference sequence). The CDR3 contains 12 residues. V lost 5 bases and J 10 bases, leaving 12 bases between the germline ends. In DNA form, the CDR3 reads TGTGCCAGTAGTCCCGCCCCAACGGAGCAGTTCTTC. Amino acids: CASSPAPTEQFF. Full variable domain (missing parts from reference TRBV19 and TRBJ2-1): DGGITQSPKYLFRKEGQNVTLSCEQNLNHDAMYWYRQDPGQGLRLIYYSQIVNDFQKGDIAEGYSVSREKKESFPLTVTSAQKNPTAFYLCASSPAPTEQFFGPGTRLTVL.

This clonotype was counted ten times or more. The CDR3 nucleotides are TGCGCCAGCAGCCAAGGCCCCAACAGTAAGGAGACCCAGTACTTC. This codes for CASSQGPNSKETQYF. This chain uses TRBV4-3 with TRBJ2-5, with D unclear. V was clipped by 1 base and J by 5 bases, with 14 bases between them. CDR1 is LGHNA, CDR2 YSLEER, per germline. This CDR3 contains 15 residues.

CDR3 sequence (DNA): TGCGCCAGCAGCCCGGGGGGACTAGTATCCTACGAGCAGTACTTC. Its protein is CASSPGGLVSYEQYF. The chain uses TRBV5-1 and TRBJ2-7; 8 bases are shared with TRBD2. The germline V gene has CDR1 SGHRS and CDR2 YFSETQ. This CDR3 contains 15 residues. The J segment lost 1 base and the V segment lost 4 bases, leaving 7 bases of the junction unmatched.

V gene TRBV7-9 combines with J gene TRBJ2-7; D is perhaps TRBD1 or TRBD2 (5 bases each). V dropped 1 base and J dropped 2 bases, with 12 bases sitting between them. Germline CDR1 reads SEHNR; CDR2 reads FQNEAQ (reference sequence). The CDR3 has 15 amino acids. The DNA of the CDR3 is TGTGCCAGCAGCTTAGTAGGGACGTATCCCTACGAGCAGTACTTC. As protein: CASSLVGTYPYEQYF.

A remark on this clonotype: A read error may produce the germline difference seen at one junction end. The rearrangement uses TRBV7-2 and TRBJ2-3; 7 bases agree with TRBD1. Germline V lookup: CDR1 SGHTA, CDR2 FQGNSA. CDR3 size: 15 residues. The CDR3 DNA reads TGTGTCAGCAGCTTAGGGGGCGGCTCCACAGATACGCAGTATTTT. Its translation is CVSSLGGGSTDTQYF.

This clonotype came up a few times. CDR3 sequence reads: CAIRGSAGWGDTQYF. The CDR3 DNA sequence: TGTGCCATCAGAGGGAGTGCGGGGTGGGGAGATACGCAGTATTTT. The V call is TRBV10-3, the J call TRBJ2-3, with a possible D match to TRBD2 (6 bases). Germline V gene sequence: CDR1 ENHRY, CDR2 SYGVKD. The ends were cut back, 6 bases at V and 5 bases at J, with 18 bases in the middle. The CDR3 is 15 residues long.

This clonotype has a handful of counts. V and J are TRBV7-6 and TRBJ2-5, with D tentatively TRBD2 (5 bases). The germline V gene has CDR1 SGHVS and CDR2 FNYEAQ. V was pared by 3 bases and J by 4 bases, with 15 bases between. CDR3 length: 15 amino acids. CDR3 sequence: CASSFSDLEGETQYF. The CDR3 DNA is TGTGCCAGCAGCTTCTCCGATCTAGAGGGAGAGACCCAGTACTTC.

This clonotype is a singleton in its sample. This chain links TRBV5-8 with TRBJ2-1, with 10 bases that match TRBD1. The CDR3 sequence is 15 residues long. With V trimmed by 3 bases and J by 5 bases, 5 bases remained unmatched. CDR1 is SGHTS, CDR2 YDEGEE, per germline. The CDR3 DNA is TGTGCCAGCAGCTCGGGACAGGGGTTTAACAATGAGCAGTTCTTC. This codes for CASSSGQGFNNEQFF.

The chain is built from TRBV4-1 and TRBJ2-7; 8 bases are a match to TRBD2. Germline assignment: CDR1 MGHRA and CDR2 YSYEKL. This CDR3 comprises 17 residues. V shed 0 bases and J 2 bases; nucleotides not matched to a gene: 9. This chain's CDR3 is CASSQESGGGLTYEQYF. The CDR3 DNA reads as TGCGCCAGCAGCCAAGAATCAGGCGGGGGGCTGACCTACGAGCAGTACTTC.

This chain links TRBV6-2 or TRBV6-3 with TRBJ1-2, with unresolved D. CDR3 length: 15 residues. The germline gives CDR1 MNHEY, CDR2 SVGEGT. V was clipped by 5 bases and J by 4 bases, with 17 bases between them. The CDR3 DNA reads TGTGCCAGCAGTCCCGCCGTGGCGGAACTCTATGGCTACACCTTC. It codes for CASSPAVAELYGYTF.

This sequence joins TRBV3-1 and TRBJ1-2; tentative D call: TRBD1 (5 bases). CDR3 size: 17 residues. The V gene's germline CDR1 is LGHDT and CDR2 YNNKEL (reference sequence). The germline V and J ends were trimmed by 0 bases and 7 bases, with 21 bases remaining between them. The CDR3 is CASSQEGVRGERSGYTF. The CDR3, as DNA: TGTGCCAGCAGCCAAGAAGGAGTTCGGGGGGAGAGGAGTGGCTACACCTTC.

In DNA form, the CDR3 reads TGTGCCAGCAGCCCCCTGACAGGGGATAATGAAAAACTGTTTTTT. Its protein product is CASSPLTGDNEKLFF. The V gene is TRBV6-8, the J gene TRBJ1-4, with 8 positions matching TRBD1. Germline V gene data show CDR1 as MNHGY and CDR2 as SAAAGT. Trimming took 6 bases from V and 4 from J; bases not matched to a gene: 7. The CDR3 runs to 15 residues.

In its sample, this clonotype was seen many times. The CDR3 loop is CAIHADSAAEAFF. As DNA, the CDR3 is TGTGCCATCCATGCCGACAGCGCTGCTGAAGCTTTCTTT. The rearrangement uses TRBV12-3 or TRBV12-4 and TRBJ1-1, with D possibly TRBD1 on 5 matching bases. The length of the CDR3 is 13 residues. The V end lost 10 bases, the J end lost 6 bases, and 18 bases lay between the germline ends.

A few counts support this clonotype. This chain uses TRBV5-1 with TRBJ2-7, with a weak D call TRBD2 (5 bases). The germline V gene has CDR1 SGHRS and CDR2 YFSETQ. This CDR3 is 14 amino acids long. V shed 3 bases and J shed 0 bases, with 10 bases lying between them. Here the CDR3 reads CASSSGSDSYEQYF. In DNA form, the CDR3 reads TGCGCCAGCAGCTCGGGTAGCGACTCCTACGAGCAGTACTTC.

The chain employs TRBV7-9 and TRBJ2-5; 7 positions agree with TRBD1. Germline lookup yields CDR1 SEHNR and CDR2 FQNEAQ (reference sequence). CDR3 length: 13 amino acids. The chain's CDR3 is CAQDRVGQETQYF. DNA of the CDR3: TGTGCTCAAGACAGGGTTGGACAAGAGACCCAGTACTTC.

This clonotype was picked up many times. The chain couples TRBV27 to TRBJ1-4, with D hard to call. V lost 0 bases to trimming and J lost 3 bases, with 11 bases between them. The CDR3 sequence is 16 residues long. The germline CDR1 and CDR2 sequences are MNHEY and SMNVEV (reference sequence). CDR3 nucleotides: TGTGCCAGCAGTTTATCGGAAGGAGACGCTAATGAAAAACTGTTTTTT. Amino acid sequence: CASSLSEGDANEKLFF.

As for this clonotype: A much larger clone sits a single nucleotide away, making a read error possible. The gene calls are TRBV7-6 and TRBJ1-1, with a possible D match to TRBD1 (5 bases). This CDR3 has 14 residues. Germline assignment: CDR1 SGHVS and CDR2 FNYEAQ. CDR3 region: CTSSSGRMNTEAFF. The CDR3 nucleotides are TGTACCAGCAGCTCGGGACGGATGAACACTGAAGCTTTCTTT.

This clonotype was seen a handful of times. The rearrangement joins TRBV6-5 to TRBJ1-2, with D possibly being TRBD1 (6 bases). Germline lookup yields CDR1 MNHEY and CDR2 SVGAGI. Trimming shortened V by 2 bases and J by 8 bases, and 9 bases separated the two germline ends. CDR3 size: 12 residues. DNA of the CDR3: TGTGCCAGCAGTTACGGGGGGCAAGGCTACACCTTC. It encodes CASSYGGQGYTF.

The chain uses TRBV6-5 and TRBJ1-2; D not resolved. The CDR3 is 13 residues long. The germline CDR1 and CDR2 sequences are MNHEY and SVGAGI. V lost 2 bases and J lost 6, with 10 bases in between. CDR3 coding DNA: TGTGCCAGCAGTTACAAGGCAGCACATGGCTACACCTTC. Its protein product is CASSYKAAHGYTF.

The V and J genes are TRBV12-3 or TRBV12-4 and TRBJ2-3; maybe TRBD1 (6 bases). V lost 5 bases and J lost 7, with 13 bases in between. The CDR3 spans 13 residues. CDR3 bases: TGTGCCAGCAGTCGCCGGGACACTCATACGCAGTATTTT. Translation gives CASSRRDTHTQYF.

This clonotype came up many times. The V call is TRBV19, the J call TRBJ2-1; 14 bases fit TRBD2. The CDR3 is 15 amino acids. CDR1 is LNHDA and CDR2 is SQIVND in the germline V gene (reference sequence). V dropped 1 base and J dropped 15; count of bases not matched to a gene: 8. The CDR3 DNA is TGTGCCAGTAGTATAGGTGGACTAGCGGGGGGCCGACCGTTCTTC. Its protein product is CASSIGGLAGGRPFF.

The chain is built from TRBV28 and TRBJ1-2; 7 bases line up with TRBD1. The germline V gene encodes CDR1 MDHEN and CDR2 SYDVKM. The ends lost 6 bases at V and 2 bases at J; junction bases unmatched: 6. The CDR3 has 14 residues. The CDR3 protein is CASREQGLNYGYTF. CDR3 nucleotides: TGTGCCAGCAGAGAACAGGGGTTAAACTATGGCTACACCTTC.

This clonotype was seen a few times. The chain joins TRBV27 to TRBJ2-7; D remains unclear. V was trimmed by 3 bases and J by 1 base, leaving 16 bases between them. Germline CDR1 and CDR2: MNHEY and SMNVEV (reference sequence). The CDR3 has 16 amino acids. CDR3 amino acids: CASSFSPPDGSYEQYV. In DNA, the CDR3 is TGTGCCAGCAGTTTTAGCCCCCCGGACGGATCCTACGAGCAGTACGTC.

The chain has TRBV6-6 and TRBJ1-5; weak D call: TRBD1 (6 bases). Germline CDR1 reads MNHNY; CDR2 reads SVGAGI (reference sequence). The CDR3 totals 18 residues. Trimming removed 5 bases at V and 1 base at J, with 21 bases between. DNA of the CDR3: TGTGCCAGCAGTCCCTCGCTAGGGACACTGGCGAGCAATCAGCCCCAGCATTTT. This encodes CASSPSLGTLASNQPQHF.

V is TRBV2 and J is TRBJ2-1; either TRBD1 or TRBD2 may fit D (5 bases each). The CDR3 totals 11 residues. V was clipped by 8 bases and J by 7 bases, with 9 bases between them. Germline CDR1 is SNHLY and CDR2 is FYNNEI. CDR3 sequence reads: CASHWGNEQFF. The CDR3 DNA is TGTGCCAGCCATTGGGGGAATGAGCAGTTCTTC.

The chain carries TRBV5-6 and TRBJ2-5; 14 nucleotides align to TRBD2. Germline CDR1 SGHDT, CDR2 YYEEEE. V was pared by 4 bases and J by 4 bases, with 6 bases of the junction left unmatched. The CDR3 consists of 16 residues. The CDR3 loop reads CASSLRLAGGGETQYF. In DNA form, the CDR3 reads TGTGCCAGCAGCCTCCGACTAGCGGGGGGGGGAGAGACCCAGTACTTC.